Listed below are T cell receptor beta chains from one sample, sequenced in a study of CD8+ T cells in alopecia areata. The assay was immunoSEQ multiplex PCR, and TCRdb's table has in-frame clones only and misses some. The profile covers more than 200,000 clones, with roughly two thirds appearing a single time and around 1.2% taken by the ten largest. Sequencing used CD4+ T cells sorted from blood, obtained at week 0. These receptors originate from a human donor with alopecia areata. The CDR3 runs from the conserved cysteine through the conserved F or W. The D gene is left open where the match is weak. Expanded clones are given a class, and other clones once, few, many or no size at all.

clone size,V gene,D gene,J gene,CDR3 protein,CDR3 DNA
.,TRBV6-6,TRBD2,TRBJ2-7,CASSSTSGLAAEQYF,TGTGCCAGCAGCTCGACCTCGGGACTAGCTGCCGAGCAGTACTTC
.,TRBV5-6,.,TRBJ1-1,CASSLVSTEAFF,TGTGCCAGCAGCTTGGTGAGCACTGAAGCTTTCTTT
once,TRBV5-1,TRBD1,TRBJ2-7,CASSSTGDPYEQYF,TGCGCCAGCAGTTCGACAGGGGATCCCTACGAGCAGTACTTC
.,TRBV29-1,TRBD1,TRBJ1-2,CSVWVMRQGAMDYGYTF,TGCAGCGTTTGGGTTATGCGACAGGGGGCGATGGACTATGGCTACACCTTC
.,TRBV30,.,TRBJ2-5,CAWSVTRGETQYF,TGTGCCTGGAGTGTAACCAGGGGAGAGACCCAGTACTTC
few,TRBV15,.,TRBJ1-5,CATSPRDLNQPQHF,TGTGCCACCAGCCCCCGGGACCTCAATCAGCCCCAGCATTTT
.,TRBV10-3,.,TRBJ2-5,CAIADEGPQYF,TGTGCCATAGCTGACGAGGGGCCCCAGTACTTC
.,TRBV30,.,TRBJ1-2,CAWSRDGPDTF,TGTGCCTGGAGCCGGGACGGCCCTGACACCTTC
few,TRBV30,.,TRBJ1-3,CAWDYNHQGNTIYF,TGTGCCTGGGACTATAACCATCAGGGAAACACCATATATTTT
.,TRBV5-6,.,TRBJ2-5,CASSLVGQAGTQYF,TGTGCCAGCAGCTTGGTTGGGCAGGCGGGGACCCAGTACTTC
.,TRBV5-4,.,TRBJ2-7,CASSTRTESSYEQYF,TGTGCCAGCAGCACCCGGACTGAGAGCTCCTACGAGCAGTACTTC
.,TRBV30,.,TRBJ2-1,CAWSDSSYNEQFF,TGTGCCTGGAGTGACAGCTCCTACAATGAGCAGTTCTTC
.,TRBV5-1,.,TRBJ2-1,CASSLDSGRGIEQFF,TGCGCCAGCAGCTTGGACTCGGGACGGGGTATTGAGCAGTTCTTC
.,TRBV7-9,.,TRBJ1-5,CASSLGTDNQPQHF,TGTGCCAGCAGCTTAGGGACTGACAATCAGCCCCAGCATTTT
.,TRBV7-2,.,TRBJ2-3,CASPTGAVDTQYF,TGTGCCAGCCCGACCGGGGCTGTGGATACGCAGTATTTT
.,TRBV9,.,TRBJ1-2,CASSVDPDTNYGYTF,TGTGCCAGCAGCGTAGACCCAGATACGAACTATGGCTACACCTTC
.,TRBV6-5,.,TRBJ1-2,CASSYTGNYGYTF,TGTGCCAGCAGTTACACCGGGAACTATGGCTACACCTTC
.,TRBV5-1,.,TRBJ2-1,CASSLGFGDNEQFF,TGCGCCAGCAGCTTGGGGTTCGGGGACAATGAGCAGTTCTTC
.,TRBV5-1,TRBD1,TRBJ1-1,CASRGQTNTEAFF,TGCGCCAGCAGGGGACAGACGAACACTGAAGCTTTCTTT
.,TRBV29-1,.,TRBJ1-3,CSVAWGNTIYF,TGCAGCGTTGCGTGGGGAAACACCATATATTTT
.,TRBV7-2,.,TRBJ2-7,CASSPHRDSYEQYF,TGTGCCAGCAGTCCCCACAGGGACTCCTACGAGCAGTACTTC
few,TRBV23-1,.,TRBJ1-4,CASTRGENEKLFF,TGCGCCAGCACCCGGGGGGAAAATGAAAAACTGTTTTTT
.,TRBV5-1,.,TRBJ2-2,CASSEIEGELFF,TGCGCCAGCAGCGAGATTGAGGGGGAGCTGTTTTTT
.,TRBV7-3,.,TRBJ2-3,CASSPGPGSDTQYF,TGTGCCAGCAGCCCAGGGCCGGGCTCAGATACGCAGTATTTT
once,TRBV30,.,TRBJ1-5,CAWSVGRGHQPQHF,TGTGCCTGGAGTGTGGGCAGGGGACATCAGCCCCAGCATTTT
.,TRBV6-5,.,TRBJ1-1,CASTPWGAKNTEAFF,TGTGCCAGCACCCCCTGGGGGGCTAAGAACACTGAAGCTTTCTTT